The 9 T cell receptor beta chains below all came from one sample that was sequenced in a study of Ad26.COV2.S vaccination and SARS-CoV-2 variants. Clones were sequenced by immunoSEQ multiplex PCR, and TCRdb holds only the in-frame ones, with some missing. The table includes about 350,000 clones, around 88% detected once. Treatment: some 19 received Ad26.COV2.S at low or high dose, single or two shots; about 5 received placebo; per-sample allocation not given. The investigators took samples on day 63 after the first vaccine or placebo injection. The sequences come from peripheral blood, collected in a trial of Ad26.COV2.S vaccine versus placebo. The receptor source for this set is a person between 18 and 65 years old who received the Ad26.COV2.S COVID-19 vaccine or a placebo.

This clone was picked up one time. The chain combines TRBV3-1 (or the pseudogene TRBV3-2) with TRBJ2-2; 8 bases map to TRBD2. CDR3 size: 19 residues. J was trimmed by 4 bases and V by 4 bases; bases with no gene match: 17. Germline CDR1 and CDR2: LGHDT and YNNKEL (reference sequence). This chain's CDR3 is CASSPRGGGRYRGTGELFF. The CDR3 DNA reads TGTGCCAGCAGCCCAAGGGGGGGCGGGAGGTATCGCGGCACCGGGGAGCTGTTTTTT.

The chain combines TRBV4-1 with TRBJ2-2; TRBD1 matches at 7 bases. The V segment lost 1 base and the J segment 6 bases; nucleotides outside the gene matches: 20. This CDR3 is 20 amino acids long. Germline V CDR1 and CDR2: MGHRA, YSYEKL. The CDR3 sequence is CASSQVASSGQAGLAGELFF. In DNA form, the CDR3 reads TGCGCCAGCAGCCAAGTGGCCTCTTCTGGACAGGCGGGCTTGGCCGGGGAGCTGTTTTTT.

The chain couples TRBV19 to TRBJ2-3, with D tentatively TRBD1 (6 bases). This CDR3 has 17 residues. Germline V gene sequence: CDR1 LNHDA, CDR2 SQIVND (reference sequence). V shed 1 base and J shed 0 bases, with 14 bases lying between them. DNA of the CDR3: TGTGCCAGTAGTATAGCCCCCAGGGGCGTAAGCACAGATACGCAGTATTTT. Translating it yields CASSIAPRGVSTDTQYF.

This clone was seen a handful of times. The V call is TRBV7-9, the J call TRBJ2-2; 7 positions match TRBD2. There are 14 residues in the CDR3. Germline V gene data show CDR1 as SEHNR and CDR2 as FQNEAQ (reference sequence). The junction had 7 bases not matched to a gene; V was cut back by 11 bases and J by 1 base. As DNA, the CDR3 is TGTGCCCACACCGGGGAGGGGAACACCGGGGAGCTGTTTTTT. Amino acid sequence: CAHTGEGNTGELFF.

CDR3 region: CASSLGVQADTQYF. CDR3 coding DNA: TGTGCCAGCAGCTTAGGGGTACAAGCAGATACGCAGTATTTT. The chain couples TRBV7-2 to TRBJ2-3; D gene unclear. The V gene's germline CDR1 is SGHTA and CDR2 FQGNSA. The CDR3 runs to 14 residues. The V end lost 1 base, the J end lost 4 bases, and 9 bases lay between the germline ends.

The chain recombines TRBV2 with TRBJ1-1; tentatively, D is TRBD1 (5 bases). This CDR3 has 13 residues. CDR1 is SNHLY and CDR2 is FYNNEI in the germline V gene. V lost 7 bases and J 4 bases, leaving 13 bases between the germline ends. In DNA form, the CDR3 reads TGTGCCAGCACCGAGAGGGGAGGCACTGAAGCTTTCTTT. This gives the protein CASTERGGTEAFF. The variable domain in full, completed from reference TRBV2 and TRBJ1-1, reads EPEVTQTPSHQVTQMGQEVILRCVPISNHLYFYWYRQILGQKVEFLVSFYNNEISEKSEIFDDQFSVERPDGSNFTLKIRSTKLEDSAMYFCASTERGGTEAFFGQGTRLTVV.

The rearrangement joins TRBV7-8 to TRBJ1-4; 7 bases map to TRBD1. V lost 6 bases, J lost 0 bases, and 4 bases stayed unmatched. Germline V gene data show CDR1 as SGHVS and CDR2 as FQNEAQ. The CDR3 length is 15 residues. DNA of the CDR3: TGTGCCAGCAGGTGGGACAGTGCAACTAATGAAAAACTGTTTTTT. Amino acids: CASRWDSATNEKLFF.

This clone was seen only once. The chain uses TRBV7-9 and TRBJ2-4; D is undetermined. Looked up from germline, CDR1 is SEHNR and CDR2 is FQNEAQ (reference sequence). CDR3 length: 13 residues. The germline V and J ends were trimmed by 1 base and 8 bases, with 9 bases remaining between them. The CDR3 loop is CASSLGGRDIQYF. CDR3 DNA: TGTGCCAGCAGCTTAGGGGGTAGAGACATTCAGTACTTC.

The chain couples TRBV27 to TRBJ2-7; 10 positions match TRBD2. CDR3 length equals 15 residues. The V and J ends lost 0 bases and 7 bases, in that order; junction bases with no gene match: 6. Germline CDR1 MNHEY, CDR2 SMNVEV (reference sequence). The CDR3 is CASSLSLAGAGEQYF. CDR3 bases: TGTGCCAGCAGTTTATCGCTAGCGGGAGCGGGGGAGCAGTACTTC.